The clone carrying this T cell receptor beta chain was observed a few times. What it binds is unknown. The data were taken from a study of a mutant IDH1 vaccine in newly diagnosed glioma. Looking at the study overall: Radiotherapy alone preceded vaccination by 4-6 weeks; alternatively, vaccination started with temozolomide cycles. Earlier therapy was either radiotherapy, temozolomide, or both, and most got both. Treatment recipients were about 62% male and around 40% female, and their mean age was 40.4 years. Study findings and constraints: Of the patients, 80% to 95% had vaccine-induced immune responses.

Sample time point: week 5, during vaccination. What each vaccine dose contained was 300 ug of mutant IDH1 20-mer peptide, accompanied by topical imiquimod. Data came from immunoSEQ multiplex PCR; TCRdb stores just in-frame clones and leaves some out. The sample contains around 58,000 clones, around 80% of which appear only once. Germline assignment: CDR1 LNHNV and CDR2 YYDKDF (reference sequence). This CDR3 contains 14 residues. Trimming took 3 bases from V and 8 from J, leaving 16 bases between them. This receptor was taken from a man aged 25 to 40 with glioma. The sample in question was PBMCs, obtained from a glioma patient whose treatment included an IDH1 peptide vaccine. The rearrangement joins TRBV15 to TRBJ1-1, with D perhaps matching TRBD1 (5 bases). The CDR3 sequence is CATSRGSDSSEAFF. In nucleotides, the CDR3 is TGTGCCACCAGCAGGGGTTCTGACAGTTCCGAAGCTTTCTTT. The whole variable domain, remainder taken from reference TRBV15 and TRBJ1-1, is DAMVIQNPRYQVTQFGKPVTLSCSQTLNHNVMYWYQQKSSQAPKLLFHYYDKDFNNEADTPDNFQSRRPNTSFCFLDIRSPGLGDTAMYLCATSRGSDSSEAFFGQGTRLTVV.